A selection of T cell receptor beta chains follows, all from one sample in a study of blood T cell repertoires in COVID-19. TCRdb's copy holds only in-frame clones and misses some; the assay was immunoSEQ multiplex PCR. The sample has fewer than 130,000 clones; about three quarters are singletons. Sequenced material: peripheral blood. Receptors were obtained from a woman aged 80 or over with active or convalescent COVID-19. The CDR3 runs from the conserved cysteine through the conserved F or W. The D gene is left open where the match is weak. Some rows mark clone size as missing; the rest say once, few, many or name a class of expanded clone.

. | TRBJ1-4 | TRBD1 | TRBV18 | TGTGCCAGCTCACCAATTCCCGGGACAGGGCATGAAAAACTGTTTTTT | CASSPIPGTGHEKLFF
. | TRBJ2-1 | . | TRBV5-1 | TGCGCCAGCAGCTCGCCCGCGGGTACCTACAATGAGCAGTTCTTC | CASSSPAGTYNEQFF
once | TRBJ2-3 | TRBD2 | TRBV11-2 | TGTGCCAGCAGCTTAGGGTCTAGCGGGAGTGGTAGCACAGATACGCAGTATTTT | CASSLGSSGSGSTDTQYF
. | TRBJ1-3 | . | TRBV4-3 | TGCGCCAGCAGCCAATCCCACCGGGGGGCTGGAAACACCATATATTTT | CASSQSHRGAGNTIYF
. | TRBJ2-6 | . | TRBV14 | TGTGCCAGCAGCCTTCCCGGTTCCTGGGCCAACGTCCTGACTTTC | CASSLPGSWANVLTF
. | TRBJ1-6 | TRBD1 | TRBV5-1 | TGCGCCAGCAGCCGGACAGGGGAGGGAGACTCACCCCTCCACTTT | CASSRTGEGDSPLHF
. | TRBJ2-2 | . | TRBV5-4 | TGTGCCAGCAGCTTGGCCGCGGGCGCGAACACCGGGGAGCTGTTTTTT | CASSLAAGANTGELFF
. | TRBJ1-1 | . | TRBV6-5 | TGTGCCAGCCTTGCTATGAACACTGAAGCTTTCTTT | CASLAMNTEAFF
. | TRBJ2-5 | . | TRBV12-3/TRBV12-4 | TGTGCCAGCAGCCGAGCGGTTCAAGAGACCCAGTACTTC | CASSRAVQETQYF
. | TRBJ2-1 | . | TRBV2 | TGTGCCAGCAGTGCCGGCGGCGAGCAGTTCTTC | CASSAGGEQFF
few | TRBJ2-2 | TRBD1 | TRBV4-1 | TGCGCCAGCAGCCAAGTAGACAGGGAGACCGGGGAGCTGTTTTTT | CASSQVDRETGELFF
. | TRBJ2-1 | . | TRBV7-2 | TGTGCCAGCAGCTTAGTCTCGCGGTTTCACAATGAGCAGTTCTTC | CASSLVSRFHNEQFF
. | TRBJ2-1 | . | TRBV7-3 | TGTGCCAGCAGCCCGCGGCGGGCTTCCTTCAATGAGCAGTTCTTC | CASSPRRASFNEQFF
. | TRBJ2-7 | TRBD1 | TRBV6-5 | TGTGCCAGCAGTCGGGACAGTACCTACGAGCAGTACTTC | CASSRDSTYEQYF
few | TRBJ2-1 | . | TRBV5-1 | TGCGCCAGTCAAAAGGGGGTAGGATCCTACAATGAGCAGTTCTTC | CASQKGVGSYNEQFF
. | TRBJ1-5 | . | TRBV28 | TGTGCCAGCAGTTTAGAAGGAGGCCTCCCGGACGCGTTCAATCAGCCCCAGCATTTT | CASSLEGGLPDAFNQPQHF
few | TRBJ1-3 | . | TRBV12-5 | TGTGCTAGTGGTTTGAGGCTCCGCGGGGAGAGAAACACCATATATTTT | CASGLRLRGERNTIYF
. | TRBJ1-2 | . | TRBV3-1/TRBV3-2 | TGTGCCAGCAGCCGTGAGGGTCTTTCATCTGGCTACACCTTC | CASSREGLSSGYTF
. | TRBJ2-7 | . | TRBV7-9 | TGTGCCAGCAGCTCGTCTCCTTTCTCCTACGAGCAGTACTTC | CASSSSPFSYEQYF
. | TRBJ1-2 | TRBD1 | TRBV15 | TGTGCCACCAGCAGAGTCAGGGGGTTCTATGGCTACACCTTC | CATSRVRGFYGYTF
. | TRBJ2-1 | TRBD2 | TRBV5-4 | TGTGCCAGCAGCCTCGGACTAGCTGAGACCTACAATGAGCAGTTCTTC | CASSLGLAETYNEQFF
. | TRBJ2-6 | TRBD1 | TRBV30 | TGTGCCTGGAGAGGACCTCTCGGGACAGGGGTTTCTGGGGCCAACGTCCTGACTTTC | CAWRGPLGTGVSGANVLTF
. | TRBJ2-3 | TRBD2 | TRBV28 | TGTGCCAGCAGTTCGGGGCTAGCGGGCTGGGGAGATACGCAGTATTTT | CASSSGLAGWGDTQYF
once | TRBJ2-5 | TRBD1 | TRBV11-3 | TGTGCCAGCAGCAGACAGGGCGGGGAGACCCAGTACTTC | CASSRQGGETQYF
. | TRBJ2-3 | TRBD1 | TRBV28 | TGTGCCAGCAGTCGAGGGACAGGGCTTACTAGCACAGATACGCAGTATTTT | CASSRGTGLTSTDTQYF
few | TRBJ1-5 | . | TRBV29-1 | TGCAGCGCCCAGCGGGGGCTAAATCAGCCCCAGCATTTT | CSAQRGLNQPQHF
. | TRBJ1-5 | . | TRBV6-6 | TGTGCCAGCAGTTACGCAGGGGTAGAGCAGCCCCAGCATTTT | CASSYAGVEQPQHF
once | TRBJ1-1 | . | TRBV7-9 | TGTGCCAGCAGCTTAGACCCACCACTCGAAGCTTTCTTT | CASSLDPPLEAFF
. | TRBJ1-2 | . | TRBV28 | TGTGCCAGCAGAGAAGGACCGGGACAAAGCTATGGCTACACCTTC | CASREGPGQSYGYTF
. | TRBJ1-4 | . | TRBV5-8 | TGTGCCAGCAGGCTCCAGGGGCCTAATGAAAAACTGTTTTTT | CASRLQGPNEKLFF
. | TRBJ2-5 | TRBD2 | TRBV7-9 | TGTGCCAGCAGCTTAGGGACGGGACTAGTTCTGGTGGAGACCCAGTACTTC | CASSLGTGLVLVETQYF
. | TRBJ1-2 | . | TRBV10-3 | TGTGCCATCAGTGGGACAACGCAGCCCTATGGCTACACCTTC | CAISGTTQPYGYTF
. | TRBJ2-6 | . | TRBV10-3 | TGTGCCACACTCCAGGGTTTACACTCTGGGGCCAACGTCCTGACTTTC | CATLQGLHSGANVLTF
few | TRBJ2-3 | TRBD2 | TRBV18 | TGTGCCAGCTCACCGGGGACTAGCGGGACCCCAGATACGCAGTATTTT | CASSPGTSGTPDTQYF
. | TRBJ1-2 | . | TRBV12-3/TRBV12-4 | TGTGCCAGCAGTTTAAACAGAAACTATGGCTACACCTTC | CASSLNRNYGYTF
. | TRBJ1-1 | TRBD1 | TRBV19 | TGTGCCAGTAGTCCAGGGGGCGGCACTGAAGCTTTCTTT | CASSPGGGTEAFF
. | TRBJ1-4 | TRBD1 | TRBV15 | TGTGCCACCAGCCCGCGACAGGGAGGAATGGAAAAACTGTTTTTT | CATSPRQGGMEKLFF
. | TRBJ2-1 | . | TRBV27 | TGTGCCAGCGGCCGTGTCGCTAGCTCCTACAATGAGCAGTTCTTC | CASGRVASSYNEQFF
. | TRBJ1-1 | . | TRBV15 | TGTGCCACCAGCAGAGATTCGGGTAAATCGGCTTTCTTT | CATSRDSGKSAFF
. | TRBJ2-2 | . | TRBV13 | TGTGCCAGCAGCACCCCCCTAGACAACACCGGGGAGCTGTTTTTT | CASSTPLDNTGELFF
. | TRBJ2-1 | . | TRBV24-1 | TGTGCCACCAGTGATCCAGCAAGCGGAGTCTACAATGAGCAGTTCTTC | CATSDPASGVYNEQFF
. | TRBJ1-3 | . | TRBV7-9 | TGTGCCAGCAGCTTAGCAGGGGCTAGAGGAAACACCATATATTTT | CASSLAGARGNTIYF
few | TRBJ1-1 | TRBD1 | TRBV7-8 | TGTGCCAGCAGCCTCCGCCTCGGGACAGGGGTTCGAGCTTTCTTT | CASSLRLGTGVRAFF
. | TRBJ1-1 | . | TRBV27 | TGTGCCAGCAGAGACAGGTTTCCGGGGACTGAAGCTTTCTTT | CASRDRFPGTEAFF
. | TRBJ2-1 | TRBD2 | TRBV29-1 | TGCAGCGTTGCGGGCGGGAGGGGTGTGAATGAGCAGTTCTTC | CSVAGGRGVNEQFF
few | TRBJ1-2 | . | TRBV28 | TGTGCCAGCAGTTTCGTGTCGTGGGTACGGAGAAACGGCTACACCTTC | CASSFVSWVRRNGYTF
. | TRBJ2-1 | TRBD2 | TRBV10-2 | TGCGCCAGCGTTAAAGCCCTAGCGGGAGAGGGCGAGCAGTTCTTC | CASVKALAGEGEQFF
. | TRBJ2-5 | . | TRBV7-2 | TGTGCCAGCAGCTTAGTAGTTTGGGAGACCCAGTACTTC | CASSLVVWETQYF
. | TRBJ2-3 | TRBD2 | TRBV7-6 | TGTGCCAGCAGCTTAATGTTGCTAGCGGCAGATACGCAGTATTTT | CASSLMLLAADTQYF
. | TRBJ2-3 | TRBD2 | TRBV29-1 | TGCAGCGTTGCAAAGACAGCACTAGCGGGAGGAGATACGCAGTATTTT | CSVAKTALAGGDTQYF
. | TRBJ1-1 | TRBD1 | TRBV9 | TGTGCCAGCAGCTCGGGACAGGGTCACACTGAAGCTTTCTTT | CASSSGQGHTEAFF